This entry is about one T cell receptor beta chain. Antigen specificity is unknown. The record originates from a study of cytomegalovirus exposure and HLA in healthy donors. Study outcomes and limitations: Most sequenced TCRs were rare (though some public TCRs occurred in many donors).

This table comes from immunoSEQ multiplex PCR, and its TCRdb copy is limited to in-frame clones, with some not included. The sample includes approximately 150,000 clones, about nine tenths of them seen just once. The clonotype originates from a man younger than 35 in good health and CMV-seronegative. The sequencing input was PBMCs.

DNA of the CDR3: TGCGCCAGCAGCCAGGCCGGGACTGAGGCAGATACGCAGTATTTT. Its protein is CASSQAGTEADTQYF. The chain links TRBV4-3 to TRBJ2-3, with TRBD2 as a possible D gene (6 bases). Trimming cost V 3 bases and J 4 bases, with 14 bases left between them. Germline V gives CDR1 LGHNA, CDR2 YSLEER. This CDR3 is 15 amino acids long.